A selection of T cell receptor beta chains follows, all from one sample in a study of blood T cell repertoires in COVID-19. The table came from immunoSEQ multiplex PCR; TCRdb's copy has only in-frame clones and leaves some out. The sample includes over 100,000 clones, 85% to 90% of them seen just once. What was sequenced was peripheral blood. The receptors stem from a human donor in a cohort sampled during active COVID-19. Both conserved end residues are part of each CDR3. Fields, in order: D gene, V gene, J gene, clone size, CDR3 protein, CDR3 DNA. A D gene is named only where the DNA matches it firmly. Size is stated for part of the rows, as once, few or many counts, or as a class when the clone is expanded.

d_gene: TRBD2; v_gene: TRBV7-2; j_gene: TRBJ2-3; abundance: .; CDR3aa: CASSLGLAYTDTQYF; CDR3nt: TGTGCCAGCAGCTTGGGACTAGCGTACACAGATACGCAGTATTTT
d_gene: .; v_gene: TRBV9; j_gene: TRBJ2-5; abundance: .; CDR3aa: CASSLRVGRPQETQYF; CDR3nt: TGTGCCAGCAGCCTAAGAGTTGGCAGGCCTCAGGAGACCCAGTACTTC
d_gene: TRBD2; v_gene: TRBV7-8; j_gene: TRBJ2-7; abundance: .; CDR3aa: CASSTAGPLYEQYF; CDR3nt: TGTGCCAGCAGCACAGCGGGGCCCCTATACGAGCAGTACTTC
d_gene: TRBD1; v_gene: TRBV19; j_gene: TRBJ2-7; abundance: .; CDR3aa: CASSIKSPGTASYEQYF; CDR3nt: TGTGCCAGTAGTATAAAGTCTCCCGGGACAGCCTCCTACGAGCAGTACTTC
d_gene: .; v_gene: TRBV27; j_gene: TRBJ2-1; abundance: .; CDR3aa: CASSLARDSRSANEQFF; CDR3nt: TGTGCCAGCAGTTTAGCGCGGGATTCCCGAAGCGCGAATGAGCAGTTCTTC
d_gene: TRBD2; v_gene: TRBV7-2; j_gene: TRBJ2-1; abundance: .; CDR3aa: CASSVRTSGGYNEQFF; CDR3nt: TGTGCCAGCAGCGTCAGGACTAGCGGGGGGTACAATGAGCAGTTCTTC
d_gene: .; v_gene: TRBV29-1; j_gene: TRBJ1-1; abundance: .; CDR3aa: CSGHRKLEAFF; CDR3nt: TGCAGCGGTCACAGGAAGCTTGAAGCTTTCTTT
d_gene: .; v_gene: TRBV7-7; j_gene: TRBJ2-7; abundance: .; CDR3aa: CASSTGWNYEQYF; CDR3nt: TGTGCCAGCAGCACAGGGTGGAACTACGAGCAGTACTTC
d_gene: .; v_gene: TRBV10-3; j_gene: TRBJ2-7; abundance: .; CDR3aa: CAIYVEASYEQYF; CDR3nt: TGTGCCATCTACGTTGAAGCTTCCTACGAGCAGTACTTC
d_gene: TRBD2; v_gene: TRBV7-2; j_gene: TRBJ2-1; abundance: .; CDR3aa: CASSFSGRYFSYNEQFF; CDR3nt: TGTGCCAGCAGCTTTAGCGGGAGGTATTTCTCCTACAATGAGCAGTTCTTC
d_gene: .; v_gene: TRBV11-2; j_gene: TRBJ1-2; abundance: .; CDR3aa: CASSLEGGGPDGYTF; CDR3nt: TGTGCCAGCAGCTTAGAAGGAGGTGGGCCTGATGGCTACACCTTC
d_gene: TRBD1; v_gene: TRBV4-1; j_gene: TRBJ1-2; abundance: .; CDR3aa: CASSQGLQGANYGYTF; CDR3nt: TGCGCCAGCAGCCAAGGCCTGCAGGGGGCTAACTATGGCTACACCTTC
d_gene: .; v_gene: TRBV24-1; j_gene: TRBJ2-7; abundance: .; CDR3aa: CATSDGTPLGSSYEQYF; CDR3nt: TGTGCCACCAGTGATGGAACCCCGCTCGGGAGCTCCTACGAGCAGTACTTC
d_gene: .; v_gene: TRBV9; j_gene: TRBJ1-3; abundance: .; CDR3aa: CASTRTGTGNTIYF; CDR3nt: TGTGCCAGCACCCGTACAGGGACTGGAAACACCATATATTTT
d_gene: .; v_gene: TRBV6-1; j_gene: TRBJ1-2; abundance: .; CDR3aa: CASSEGQPYGYTF; CDR3nt: TGTGCCAGCAGTGAAGGACAGCCCTATGGCTACACCTTC
d_gene: .; v_gene: TRBV27; j_gene: TRBJ2-3; abundance: .; CDR3aa: CASSSPPRADTQYF; CDR3nt: TGTGCCAGCAGCTCCCCCCCGCGGGCAGATACGCAGTATTTT
d_gene: TRBD2; v_gene: TRBV4-2; j_gene: TRBJ2-3; abundance: .; CDR3aa: CASSQGPGTSGGTQYF; CDR3nt: TGTGCCAGCAGCCAGGGGCCGGGGACTAGCGGAGGTACGCAGTATTTT
d_gene: .; v_gene: TRBV3-1/TRBV3-2; j_gene: TRBJ2-1; abundance: once; CDR3aa: CASSQTQGRTYNEQFF; CDR3nt: TGTGCCAGCAGCCAAACACAGGGTCGCACCTACAATGAGCAGTTCTTC
d_gene: TRBD1; v_gene: TRBV9; j_gene: TRBJ1-1; abundance: once; CDR3aa: CASSGDRGRGNTEAFF; CDR3nt: TGTGCCAGCAGCGGTGACAGGGGGCGGGGGAACACTGAAGCTTTCTTT
d_gene: TRBD1; v_gene: TRBV24-1; j_gene: TRBJ1-2; abundance: .; CDR3aa: CATSDSDRGGYTF; CDR3nt: TGTGCCACCAGTGATTCGGACAGGGGAGGCTACACCTTC
d_gene: .; v_gene: TRBV7-2; j_gene: TRBJ1-1; abundance: .; CDR3aa: CASSLGGMNTEAFF; CDR3nt: TGTGCCAGCAGCTTAGGGGGCATGAACACTGAAGCTTTCTTT
d_gene: TRBD2; v_gene: TRBV5-1; j_gene: TRBJ2-5; abundance: .; CDR3aa: CASSLAVVGQGLGTQYF; CDR3nt: TGCGCCAGCAGCTTGGCCGTCGTCGGGCAGGGACTAGGGACCCAGTACTTC
d_gene: TRBD2; v_gene: TRBV6-2/TRBV6-3; j_gene: TRBJ2-7; abundance: .; CDR3aa: CASSRGTSASEQYF; CDR3nt: TGTGCCAGCAGCCGCGGGACTAGCGCGTCCGAGCAGTACTTC
d_gene: TRBD2; v_gene: TRBV2; j_gene: TRBJ2-7; abundance: .; CDR3aa: CASRESTSGPYQYF; CDR3nt: TGTGCCAGCAGAGAGTCAACTAGCGGGCCTTATCAGTACTTC